The rows below give T cell receptor beta chains drawn from one sample of a study of human CD4 T cells and Enterobacteriaceae. Profiling relied on immunoSEQ multiplex PCR, and the TCRdb table lists in-frame clones only, not all of them. This table has under 300 clones, about 41% appearing once. Sequencing was carried out using bacteria-reactive CD4+ T cells grown in culture. These receptors originate from a human donor in good health. CDR3s include the opening cysteine and the closing phenylalanine or tryptophan. Fields, in order: V gene, J gene, D gene, clone size, CDR3 DNA, CDR3 protein. D genes are given only for firm matches. Clone size appears in some rows only: once, few, many, or a class for an expanded clone.

V: TRBV6-1
J: TRBJ2-4
D: NA
size: NA
DNA: TGTGCCAGCAGGCCTAGCGCCGGGGGCGGCATTCAGTACTTC
CDR3: CASRPSAGGGIQYF

V: TRBV25-1
J: TRBJ2-1
D: NA
size: hyperexpanded
DNA: TGTGCCAGCAGTGAATATGGGTATAGCCCTGGGACCTACAATGAGCAGTTCTTC
CDR3: CASSEYGYSPGTYNEQFF

V: TRBV21-1
J: TRBJ1-5
D: NA
size: NA
DNA: TGTGCCAGCAGCCAATCGGGGGCTAGCAATCAGCCCCAGCATTTT
CDR3: CASSQSGASNQPQHF